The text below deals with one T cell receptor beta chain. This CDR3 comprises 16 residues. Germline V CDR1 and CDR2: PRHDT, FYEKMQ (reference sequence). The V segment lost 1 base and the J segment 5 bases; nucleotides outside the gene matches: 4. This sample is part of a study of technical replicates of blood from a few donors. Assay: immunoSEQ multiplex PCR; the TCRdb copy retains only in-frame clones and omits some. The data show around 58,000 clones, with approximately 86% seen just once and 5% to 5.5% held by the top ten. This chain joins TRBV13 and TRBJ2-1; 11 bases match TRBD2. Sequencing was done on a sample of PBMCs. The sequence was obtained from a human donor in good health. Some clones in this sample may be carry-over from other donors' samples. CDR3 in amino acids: CASSLEGLAADNEQFF. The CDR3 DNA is TGTGCCAGCAGCTTAGAGGGACTAGCGGCTGACAATGAGCAGTTCTTC. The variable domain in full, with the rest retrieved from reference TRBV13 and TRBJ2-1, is AAGVIQSPRHLIKEKRETATLKCYPIPRHDTVYWYQQGPGQDPQFLISFYEKMQSDKGSIPDRFSAQQFSDYHSELNMSSLELGDSALYFCASSLEGLAADNEQFFGPGTRLTVL.